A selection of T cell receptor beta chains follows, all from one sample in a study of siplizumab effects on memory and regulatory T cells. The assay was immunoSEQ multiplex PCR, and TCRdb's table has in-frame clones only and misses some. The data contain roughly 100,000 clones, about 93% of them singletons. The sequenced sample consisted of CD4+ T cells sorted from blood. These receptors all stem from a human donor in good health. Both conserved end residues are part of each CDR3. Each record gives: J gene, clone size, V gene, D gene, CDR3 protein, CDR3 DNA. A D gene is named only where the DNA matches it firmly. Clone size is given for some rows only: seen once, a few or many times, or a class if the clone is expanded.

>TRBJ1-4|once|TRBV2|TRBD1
CASNDRGNEKLFF
TGTGCCAGCAACGACAGGGGAAATGAAAAACTGTTTTTT
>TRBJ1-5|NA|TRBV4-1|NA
CASSRGTGSNQPQHF
TGCGCCAGCAGTCGGGGCACAGGGAGCAATCAGCCCCAGCATTTT
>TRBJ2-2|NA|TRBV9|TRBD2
CASSPRTSEITGELFF
TGTGCCAGCAGCCCCCGGACTAGCGAAATCACCGGGGAGCTGTTTTTT
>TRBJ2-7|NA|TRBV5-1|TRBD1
CASSLGTGSHEQYF
TGCGCCAGCAGCTTGGGGACAGGGAGCCACGAGCAGTACTTC
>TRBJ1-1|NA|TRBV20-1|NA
CSATVDTEAFF
TGCAGTGCTACGGTCGACACTGAAGCTTTCTTT
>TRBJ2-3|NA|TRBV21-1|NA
CASTRDPRPDTQYF
TGTGCCAGCACCAGGGACCCGAGACCAGATACGCAGTATTTT
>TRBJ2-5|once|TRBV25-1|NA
CASSVSETQYF
TGTGCCAGCAGTGTATCGGAGACCCAGTACTTC
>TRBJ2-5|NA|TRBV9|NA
CASSVVGIGQETQYF
TGTGCCAGCAGCGTAGTGGGGATAGGTCAAGAGACCCAGTACTTC
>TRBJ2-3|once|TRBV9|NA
CASSVDWGGDSTDTQYF
TGTGCCAGCAGCGTGGATTGGGGCGGGGACAGCACAGATACGCAGTATTTT
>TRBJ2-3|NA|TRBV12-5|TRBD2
CASGLTGGRDTQYF
TGTGCTAGTGGTTTAACGGGGGGAAGGGATACGCAGTATTTT
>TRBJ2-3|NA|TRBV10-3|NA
CAISATDTQYF
TGTGCCATCAGCGCGACAGATACGCAGTATTTT
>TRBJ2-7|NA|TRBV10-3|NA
CAISDPHGLGYF
TGTGCCATCAGTGACCCCCATGGACTGGGGTACTTC
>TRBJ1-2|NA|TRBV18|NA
CASSPPGVGASGYGYTF
TGTGCCAGCTCACCACCGGGAGTGGGGGCCTCCGGCTATGGCTACACCTTC
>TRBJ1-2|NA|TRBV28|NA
CASSLAGFGGYTF
TGTGCCAGCAGTTTGGCAGGGTTCGGTGGCTACACCTTC
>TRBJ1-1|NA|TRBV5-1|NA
CASSLVAGVDTEAFF
TGCGCCAGCAGCTTGGTTGCAGGGGTAGACACTGAAGCTTTCTTT
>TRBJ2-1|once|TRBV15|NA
CATSRDSPGEQFF
TGTGCCACCAGCAGAGATTCCCCCGGTGAGCAGTTCTTC
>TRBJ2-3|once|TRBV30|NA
CAWATNTDTQYF
TGTGCCTGGGCTACTAACACAGATACGCAGTATTTT
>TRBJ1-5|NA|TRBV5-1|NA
CASSLAGRSNQPQHF
TGCGCCAGCAGCTTGGCAGGACGCAGCAATCAGCCCCAGCATTTT
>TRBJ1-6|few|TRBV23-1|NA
CATYVRDSGNSPLHF
TGCGCCACCTACGTGAGGGATTCGGGGAATTCACCCCTCCACTTT
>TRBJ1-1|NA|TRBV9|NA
CASSPNQWGTEAFF
TGTGCCAGCAGCCCAAACCAGTGGGGCACTGAAGCTTTCTTT
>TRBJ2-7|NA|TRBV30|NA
CAWSVTGAYEQYF
TGTGCCTGGAGTGTAACCGGGGCCTACGAGCAGTACTTC